This is a list of T cell receptor beta chains from one sample in a study of cytomegalovirus exposure and HLA in healthy donors. Here immunoSEQ multiplex PCR was the method, and the copy in TCRdb shows in-frame clones only, minus some. Found here are fewer than 85,000 clones, 94% of them singletons; the top ten hold 0.5% to 0.65%. Sequenced: PBMCs. The source is a woman aged 18-29 years in good health and CMV-seronegative. CDR3s include the opening cysteine and the closing phenylalanine or tryptophan. D genes are given only for firm matches. Clone size is stated in some rows and not others, as once, few, many or a class when expanded.

20 | TRBJ2-2 | TRBV28 | TRBD2 | . | CASSTRTSGGVIIVFGELFF | TGTGCCAGCAGTACCCGGACTAGCGGGGGGGTAATAATTGTGTTCGGGGAGCTGTTTTTT
15 | TRBJ1-6 | TRBV2 | . | few | CASSRASFVGRPLHF | TGTGCCAGCAGTCGGGCTTCCTTTGTGGGGCGTCCCCTCCACTTT
15 | TRBJ2-6 | TRBV5-4 | . | . | CASSYGQLIKESLTF | TGTGCCAGCAGCTATGGACAGTTGATTAAGGAATCGCTGACTTTC
14 | TRBJ2-2 | TRBV6-5 | . | . | CASSYGRNTGELFF | TGTGCCAGCAGTTACGGCCGGAACACCGGGGAGCTGTTTTTT
16 | TRBJ1-2 | TRBV6-1 | . | . | CASSESVMGLNYGYTF | TGTGCCAGCAGTGAATCAGTCATGGGACTTAACTATGGCTACACCTTC
15 | TRBJ2-7 | TRBV7-8 | TRBD1 | . | CASSLALAGGYEQYF | TGTGCCAGCAGCTTAGCGCTGGCAGGGGGCTACGAGCAGTACTTC
15 | TRBJ1-3 | TRBV5-4 | TRBD1 | . | CASSSVGTVGNTIYF | TGTGCCAGCAGCTCGGTGGGGACAGTCGGAAACACCATATATTTT
14 | TRBJ2-7 | TRBV5-1 | . | . | CASSLEARGYEQYF | TGCGCCAGCAGCTTGGAAGCCAGGGGATACGAGCAGTACTTC
15 | TRBJ2-3 | TRBV7-3 | . | . | CASSLQGLGTDTQYF | TGTGCCAGCAGCTTACAGGGATTGGGCACAGATACGCAGTATTTT
15 | TRBJ2-1 | TRBV5-5 | . | . | CASSLAVTNYNEQFF | TGTGCCAGCAGCTTGGCGGTGACTAACTACAATGAGCAGTTCTTC